These T cell receptor beta chains were read from a single sample in a study of identical twins. Via MiXCR, TCRdb re-called the 5' RACE reads, giving one row per CDR3 protein. Altogether fewer than 250,000 distinct CDR3 sequences are present, 7% to 8.5% being singletons, with the ten largest covering less than 6.5%. This sample was shared with a second study, whose subject was yellow fever vaccine responses in identical twins.

Sequenced material: CD8+ T cells sorted from blood. Receptors were obtained from a young woman in good health. Each CDR3 is given with its conserved first and last residue. D genes are given only for firm matches. Where a row states a size, it is once, few, many or the class of an expanded clone; other rows omit it.

d_call clone_size j_call v_call cdr3_aa cdr3_nt
NA many TRBJ2-1 TRBV12-3/TRBV12-4 CASSPRFNEQFF TGTGCCAGCAGCCCTAGATTTAATGAGCAGTTCTTC
NA few TRBJ2-4 TRBV3-1 CASSQANEAGENIQYF TGTGCCAGCAGCCAAGCCAATGAGGCGGGTGAAAACATTCAGTACTTC
TRBD1 many TRBJ2-2 TRBV28 CASSVGTEHTGELFF TGTGCCAGCAGTGTCGGGACAGAACACACCGGGGAGCTGTTTTTT
NA few TRBJ2-1 TRBV9 CASSPGGADYNEQFF TGTGCCAGCAGCCCAGGGGGGGCAGATTACAATGAGCAGTTCTTC
TRBD2 NA TRBJ2-1 TRBV19 CATSGTSDYNEQFF TGTGCCACCAGCGGGACTAGCGACTACAATGAGCAGTTCTTC
NA NA TRBJ2-7 TRBV2 CATVAGYEQYF TGTGCCACCGTGGCCGGATACGAGCAGTACTTC
TRBD1 many TRBJ2-7 TRBV4-1 CASSWRQGNDEQYF TGCGCCAGCAGCTGGAGACAGGGCAACGACGAGCAGTACTTC
NA few TRBJ1-5 TRBV21-1 CASSKSKLNQPQHF TGTGCCAGCAGCAAGTCAAAGCTCAATCAGCCCCAGCATTTT
TRBD2 NA TRBJ2-7 TRBV12-3/TRBV12-4 CASMTTGTRASEQYF TGTGCCAGCATGACTACCGGGACTAGGGCGTCCGAGCAGTACTTC
NA NA TRBJ2-5 TRBV7-9 CASSKDTWGQETQYF TGTGCCAGCAGCAAAGACACCTGGGGGCAAGAGACCCAGTACTTC
TRBD2 NA TRBJ2-7 TRBV27 CASASGNTYEQYF TGTGCCAGCGCTAGCGGGAATACCTACGAGCAGTACTTC
NA NA TRBJ2-3 TRBV7-6 CASSSRSPEGRNTDTQYF TGTGCCAGCAGCTCCCGTTCCCCAGAGGGCCGTAACACAGATACGCAGTATTTT
TRBD2 many TRBJ2-1 TRBV6-4 CASSTGTSGVDEQFF TGTGCCAGCAGCACCGGGACTAGCGGGGTTGATGAGCAGTTCTTC
NA many TRBJ2-1 TRBV5-6 CASSADSPSSYNEQFF TGTGCCAGCAGCGCGGACAGTCCAAGCTCCTACAATGAGCAGTTCTTC
TRBD2 NA TRBJ2-3 TRBV28 CASSRLAGETDTQYF TGTGCCAGCTCTAGACTAGCGGGAGAGACAGATACGCAGTATTTT
TRBD2 few TRBJ2-1 TRBV28 CASSSGKAGGDYNEQFF TGTGCCAGCAGTTCCGGAAAAGCGGGAGGAGACTACAATGAGCAGTTCTTC
NA NA TRBJ2-5 TRBV2 CASRAIAYQETQYF TGTGCCAGCAGGGCGATCGCCTACCAAGAGACCCAGTACTTC
TRBD2 many TRBJ2-3 TRBV5-1 CASSLELAGGPSREDTQYF TGCGCCAGCAGCTTGGAACTAGCGGGAGGGCCGAGCCGAGAAGATACGCAGTATTTT
NA many TRBJ1-1 TRBV4-1 CASSQVRGDTEAFF TGCGCCAGCAGCCAAGTTAGGGGGGACACTGAAGCTTTCTTT
NA few TRBJ2-5 TRBV7-9 CASSLAQDTQETQYF TGTGCCAGCAGCTTAGCGCAGGATACACAAGAGACCCAGTACTTC
NA many TRBJ2-1 TRBV5-5 CASTFFEQTYNEQFF TGTGCCAGCACTTTCTTTGAACAAACCTACAATGAGCAGTTCTTC
NA many TRBJ1-1 TRBV4-1 CASSQDWPEMNTEAFF TGCGCCAGCAGCCAAGACTGGCCGGAAATGAACACTGAAGCTTTCTTT
NA many TRBJ1-4 TRBV7-9 CASTVRGDNEKLFF TGTGCCAGCACCGTCCGGGGGGATAATGAAAAACTGTTTTTT
TRBD2 many TRBJ2-1 TRBV10-2 CASIAAGSQYNEQFF TGCGCCAGCATAGCAGCGGGGAGCCAATACAATGAGCAGTTCTTC
NA many TRBJ1-1 TRBV28 CASSLGRGNTEAFF TGTGCCAGCAGTTTAGGCAGGGGTAACACTGAAGCTTTCTTT
NA few TRBJ2-2 TRBV9 CASSAGTGELFF TGTGCCAGCAGCGCCGGAACCGGGGAGCTGTTTTTT